What follows are 25 T cell receptor beta chains derived from one specimen sequenced in a study of T cells in Graves' hyperthyroidism and ophthalmopathy. From RNA transcripts, TCR beta CDR3 regions were amplified. HTBI primers drove first-round RT-PCR of the TCR CDR3. TCRdb re-analysed the multiplex PCR reads in MiXCR, keeping a single row per CDR3 protein. The sample yields hundreds of thousands of distinct CDR3 sequences, about 45% seen once. Sequencing input: peripheral blood or thyroid tissue (not recorded which). The receptors come from an adult man with Graves' disease, either hyperthyroidism or ophthalmopathy (not recorded which).

The chain carries TRBV10-1 and TRBJ1-1; 10 nucleotides agree with TRBD1. CDR1 is WNHNN and CDR2 is SYGVQD in the germline V gene (reference sequence). This CDR3 spans 12 amino acids. J lost 9 bases, V lost 5 bases, and 3 bases had no gene match. The CDR3 here is CASSPGQGQAFF. The DNA for the CDR3 is TGCGCCAGCAGTCCGGGACAGGGGCAAGCTTTCTTT.

This clonotype came up a few times. The rearrangement uses TRBV7-8 and TRBJ2-7; D ambiguous. Between the trimmed V and J ends, which lost 5 bases and 5 bases, there was a span of 4 bases. The CDR3 runs to 10 residues. Germline V CDR1 and CDR2: SGHVS, FQNEAQ. The CDR3 region has the DNA TGTGCCAGCAGCCGGGACGAGCAGTACTTC. Translating it yields CASSRDEQYF. The full variable domain, its missing parts supplied by reference TRBV7-8 and TRBJ2-7, is GAGVSQSPRYKVAKRGQDVALRCDPISGHVSLFWYQQALGQGPEFLTYFQNEAQLDKSGLPSDRFFAERPEGSVSTLKIQRTQQEDSAVYLCASSRDEQYFGPGTRLTVT.

This clonotype was observed at least ten times. The chain carries TRBV29-1 and TRBJ1-1; unclear D gene. V lost 5 bases to trimming and J lost 6 bases, with 13 bases between them. The V gene's germline CDR1 is SQVTM and CDR2 ANQGSEA. The CDR3 spans 12 residues. The DNA of the CDR3 is TGCAGCGTTCGCCGGGTAATCGCTGAAGCTTTCTTT. Encoded protein: CSVRRVIAEAFF.

This clonotype has at least ten counts. The V and J genes are TRBV7-2 and TRBJ1-6; D gene unclear. CDR1 is SGHTA, CDR2 FQGNSA, per germline. The CDR3 spans 14 residues. Trimming cost V 3 bases and J 6 bases, with 9 bases left between them. The CDR3 loop is CASSLSRSNSPLHF. CDR3 in DNA: TGTGCCAGCAGCTTGTCCAGATCTAATTCACCCCTCCACTTT. Full variable domain (rest looked up from reference TRBV7-2 and TRBJ1-6): GAGVSQSPSNKVTEKGKDVELRCDPISGHTALYWYRQSLGQGLEFLIYFQGNSAPDKSGLPSDRFSAERTGGSVSTLTIQRTQQEDSAVYLCASSLSRSNSPLHFGNGTRLTVT.

This clonotype was picked up many times. This chain joins TRBV9 and TRBJ1-2; 11 bases match TRBD1. Per germline, CDR1 SGDLS and CDR2 YYNGEE. The CDR3 has 16 residues. V was clipped by 0 bases and J by 7 bases; unmatched bases: 8. For the CDR3, the DNA is TGTGCCAGCAGCGTAGCTACAGGACAGGGGGCGAGTGGCTACACCTTC. The encoded protein is CASSVATGQGASGYTF.

The rearrangement uses TRBV9 and TRBJ1-6; TRBD1 aligns across 7 bases. Trimming at V came to 7 bases and at J to 6 bases, leaving 13 bases not matched to a gene. The CDR3 is 16 residues long. The germline V gene has CDR1 SGDLS and CDR2 YYNGEE. CDR3 region: CASLAGQVVLNSPLHF. CDR3 DNA: TGTGCCAGCCTCGCCGGACAGGTAGTCCTTAATTCACCCCTCCACTTT.

This chain connects TRBV5-4 to TRBJ1-6; D perhaps matches TRBD1 (5 bases). CDR1 and CDR2 (germline): SGHNT, YYREEE (reference sequence). V lost 5 bases, J lost 8 bases, and 17 bases lay in between. This CDR3 is 15 amino acids long. The CDR3 protein is CASSSVRGADSPLHF. CDR3 DNA sequence: TGTGCCAGCAGTTCTGTTCGCGGGGCAGATTCACCCCTCCACTTT.

The genes are TRBV20-1 and TRBJ2-7, with 9 positions matching TRBD2. The germline gives CDR1 DFQATT, CDR2 SNEGSKA (reference sequence). The CDR3 has 14 residues. V lost 2 bases and J lost 6; bases outside the gene matches: 8. DNA of the CDR3: TGCAGTGCTAGACTAGCGGGGAGGCCCTGCGAGCAGTACTTC. Translated: CSARLAGRPCEQYF.

This chain joins TRBV11-1 and TRBJ1-5; unclear D gene. The CDR3 spans 14 residues. The germline V gene has CDR1 SGHAT and CDR2 FQDESV (reference sequence). Trimming removed 6 bases from V and 0 bases from J, with 9 bases in between. CDR3 amino acids: CASSRGNSNQPQHF. In DNA form, the CDR3 reads TGTGCCAGCAGTCGGGGAAATAGCAATCAGCCCCAGCATTTT.

Concerning this clonotype itself: This may be a read error, as it is one base from a much larger clone. The chain joins TRBV10-3 to TRBJ2-5, with 14 bases matching TRBD2. The germline CDR1 and CDR2 sequences are ENHRY and SYGVKD. Germline trimming cut 4 bases from V and 4 bases from J; bases unmatched to any gene: 5. CDR3 length: 16 amino acids. The CDR3 DNA follows: TGTGCCATCAGTGTGTCCGGGACTAGCGGGGGAGAGACCCAGTACTTC. Amino acids: CAISVSGTSGGETQYF.

This clonotype was counted many times. The genes are TRBV2 and TRBJ1-3; tentatively, D is TRBD1 (6 bases). The V and J ends lost 7 bases and 0 bases respectively, with 10 bases between them. This CDR3 contains 14 residues. CDR1 is SNHLY, CDR2 FYNNEI, per germline. The CDR3 sequence is CASTKDSSGNTIYF. DNA of the CDR3: TGTGCCAGCACCAAGGACAGCTCTGGAAACACCATATATTTT.

The V gene is TRBV7-9, the J gene TRBJ1-1; D is perhaps TRBD1 (5 bases). Trimming cost V 1 base and J 3 bases, with 9 bases left between them. The CDR3 covers 14 residues. In germline, CDR1 is SEHNR, CDR2 FQNEAQ (reference sequence). As DNA, the CDR3 is TGTGCCAGCAGCTTAGAAGCGGGGGACACTGAAGCTTTCTTT. Its translation is CASSLEAGDTEAFF.

The genes are TRBV29-1 and TRBJ2-7, with D perhaps being TRBD1 or TRBD2 (6 bases each). Germline CDR1 reads SQVTM; CDR2 reads ANQGSEA. The CDR3 is 13 amino acids. Trimming left V 5 bases short and J 6 bases short, with 17 bases between. The CDR3 reads CSVFEGGQFEQYF. CDR3 sequence (DNA): TGCAGCGTTTTTGAGGGGGGACAATTCGAGCAGTACTTC.

DNA for the CDR3: TGTGCCAGCAGCTTAGGACCCGGAGATAATGAAAAACTGTTTTTT. Translating gives CASSLGPGDNEKLFF. This chain joins TRBV7-9 and TRBJ1-4; D unclear. Trimming took 1 base from V and 4 from J, leaving 10 bases between them. Germline V gene lookup returns CDR1 SEHNR and CDR2 FQNEAQ (reference sequence). CDR3 length: 15 amino acids.

This clonotype was observed a handful of times. The rearrangement uses TRBV11-2 and TRBJ1-1, with 9 bases that match TRBD1. With 4 bases clipped from V and 3 bases from J, the junction kept 6 bases outside the gene matches. This CDR3 contains 15 residues. CDR1 and CDR2 (germline): SGHAT, FQNNGV. CDR3 sequence: CASSSGQGTHTEAFF. In nucleotides, the CDR3 is TGTGCCAGCAGCTCCGGACAGGGGACACACACTGAAGCTTTCTTT.

A word on this clonotype: A read error may account for a junction end that differs from germline. This chain links TRBV10-3 with TRBJ2-7, with D tentatively TRBD1 (5 bases). Germline values: CDR1 ENHRY, CDR2 SYGVKD. CDR3 length: 15 residues. The CDR3 sequence: CASSFLRTPSYEQYF. CDR3 nucleotides: TGTGCCAGCAGTTTTCTCCGGACACCTTCCTACGAGCAGTACTTC.

The genes are TRBV12-3 or TRBV12-4 and TRBJ1-2; no firm D call. With 3 bases removed from V and 4 bases from J, the gap between germline ends came to 12 bases. The CDR3 totals 14 residues. CDR3 amino acids: CASSLSRTPYGYTF. In DNA form, the CDR3 reads TGTGCCAGCAGTTTGAGTCGGACCCCCTATGGCTACACCTTC.

With regard to this clonotype: This may arise from a read error, as a much more abundant clone is one base away. The gene calls are TRBV24-1 and TRBJ1-5; TRBD1 might be the D (6 bases). V lost 7 bases, J lost 2 bases, and 11 bases lay in between. Germline loops: CDR1 KGHDR, CDR2 SFDVKD. The length of the CDR3 is 14 residues. Here the CDR3 DNA reads TGTGCCACCAGCCAGGACAGTGGCAATCAGCCCCAGCATTTT. Amino acid sequence: CATSQDSGNQPQHF.

Remarks on this clonotype: One end of the junction is discordant with germline, which a read error may explain. The chain links TRBV19 to TRBJ2-5; no definite D call. This CDR3 is built from 15 residues. The germline V gene has CDR1 LNHDA and CDR2 SQIVND (reference sequence). The CDR3 here is CASMGLGADRETLYF. The CDR3 DNA reads TGTGCCAGTATGGGGTTGGGCGCAGACCGAGAGACCCTGTACTTC.

This clonotype was found once. A much bigger clone sits one base away, suggesting this may be a read error. The rearrangement uses TRBV2 and TRBJ1-1, with D perhaps TRBD1 (5 bases). Germline values: CDR1 SNHLY, CDR2 FYNNEI. This CDR3 contains 12 residues. The ends were cut back, 10 bases at V and 6 bases at J, with 15 bases in the middle. The CDR3 sequence: CAISGGSPEAFF. CDR3 nucleotides: TGTGCCATCAGCGGGGGGAGCCCTGAAGCTTTCTTT.

This chain connects TRBV24-1 to TRBJ1-4; maybe TRBD1 (5 bases). V gave up 4 bases and J gave up 3 bases, with 8 bases separating them. Germline V gene sequence: CDR1 KGHDR, CDR2 SFDVKD. The CDR3 has 14 amino acids. In nucleotides, the CDR3 is TGTGCCACCAGTGACCTGGGACCTAATGAAAAACTGTTTTTT. Encoded protein: CATSDLGPNEKLFF.

This clonotype appeared a single time. The chain employs TRBV20-1 and TRBJ1-5; 7 bases agree with TRBD1. The ends lost 0 bases at V and 2 bases at J; junction bases unmatched: 7. The CDR3 contains 16 residues. Germline assignment: CDR1 DFQATT and CDR2 SNEGSKA (reference sequence). CDR3 bases: TGCAGTGCTAGAGATCTGGCAGGGGGACGCAATCAGCCCCAGCATTTT. Protein sequence: CSARDLAGGRNQPQHF.

On this clonotype: A much larger clonotype is one base distant, so this may be a read error. The gene calls are TRBV20-1 and TRBJ2-5; perhaps TRBD1 as D (6 bases). V was pared by 0 bases and J by 0 bases, with 11 bases between. From germline, CDR1 is DFQATT and CDR2 SNEGSKA (reference sequence). The CDR3 has 15 residues. As DNA, the CDR3 is TGCAGTGCTAGAGAAGGGGGAGCATACCAAGAGACCCAGTACTTC. Translation: CSAREGGAYQETQYF.

This clonotype has at least ten counts. The CDR3 protein is CASSQEASYEQYF. DNA of the CDR3: TGCGCCAGCAGCCAAGAAGCGAGCTACGAGCAGTACTTC. This chain uses TRBV4-1 with TRBJ2-7; D not resolved. The CDR3 is 13 residues long. V was trimmed by 0 bases and J by 3 bases, leaving 6 bases between them. Germline loops: CDR1 MGHRA, CDR2 YSYEKL.

This clonotype was observed a few times. The gene calls are TRBV29-1 and TRBJ1-1; no firm D call. V was trimmed by 2 bases and J by 11 bases, leaving 9 bases between them. The CDR3 extends over 10 amino acids. Germline-derived CDR1 and CDR2 are SQVTM and ANQGSEA. The CDR3 spells CSVETGFAFF. In DNA form, the CDR3 reads TGCAGCGTTGAAACGGGGTTTGCTTTCTTT.